This TCR beta chain was recovered during a study of blood T cell repertoires in COVID-19. Study-wide context: The United States, Italy and Spain were the sources of the acute and convalescent COVID-19 samples.

This clone was picked up a small number of times. Germline V gene sequence: CDR1 SNHLY, CDR2 FYNNEI. The CDR3 totals 11 residues. Deletions cut 6 bases from V and 8 bases from J, with 10 bases between. Recruitment covered fewer than 25 US areas and drew participants whose ages spanned about 18 to 90 years. The study assigned cohorts using participant-reported clinical history. Methods used by the authors: Amplification with reference gene primers provided the estimates of nucleated cell counts. Repertoires were generated with immunoSEQ multiplex PCR, while TCRdb's copy carries only in-frame clones and drops some. That table furnishes V, J and clone size, whereas the DNA furnished D and trimming. The sample contains roughly 330,000 clones, 70% to 90% of which appear only once.

The gene calls are TRBV2 and TRBJ1-2; D is perhaps TRBD1 (6 bases). The source is a woman in her twenties or thirties who had recovered from COVID-19. Sequenced sample: PBMCs or T cells enriched from blood (not recorded which). The DNA of the CDR3 is TGTGCCAGCAGCCGGGACAACGGCTACACCTTC. Translation gives CASSRDNGYTF.